This T cell receptor (beta chain) was sequenced in a study of shared clonotypes between healthy human individuals. The overall study: The donor pool was made up of a couple of women and a few men aged 18 to 49. Overall study findings and caveats: It was the non-shared clonotypes that had lower generation probabilities than clonotypes shared by all four donors. It was the few donors that limited the genetic and exposure-history diversity represented.

Clones were sequenced by immunoSEQ multiplex PCR, and TCRdb holds only the in-frame ones, with some missing. The sample consists of over a million clones, about 98.5% of them appearing once. The V gene's germline CDR1 is SEHNR and CDR2 FQNEAQ (reference sequence). This CDR3 region has 14 residues. The V gene end was trimmed by 5 bases and the J gene end by 6 bases; junction bases not matched to a gene: 9. Points on this clone: The antigen is undetermined.

The donors were all Caucasian adults (living in Nashville, Tennessee). The sample comprised naive CD4+ T cells sorted from blood. Indicated subset: CD45RA+ positively selected. The V gene is TRBV7-9, the J gene TRBJ2-7; the match to TRBD1 covers 8 bases. The source is a young man in good health. CDR3 protein: CASSLTGVHGEQYF. DNA for the CDR3: TGTGCCAGCAGCCTGACAGGGGTGCACGGCGAGCAGTACTTC. Looking up the rest from reference TRBV7-9 and TRBJ2-7 gives the full variable domain: DTGVSQNPRHKITKRGQNVTFRCDPISEHNRLYWYRQTLGQGPEFLTYFQNEAQLEKSRLLSDRFSAERPKGSFSTLEIQRTEQGDSAMYLCASSLTGVHGEQYFGPGTRLTVT.